This is a list of T cell receptor beta chains from one sample in a study of cytomegalovirus exposure and HLA in healthy donors. The repertoire was sequenced with immunoSEQ multiplex PCR; TCRdb's copy has only in-frame clones and lacks some. Seen here are about 90,000 clones, around 84% observed once, and the top ten hold 3.5% to 5.5%. Input material: PBMCs. These receptor sequences come from a woman in her 40s in good health and CMV-seropositive. Both conserved end residues are part of each CDR3. Fields, in order: J gene, V gene, clone size, CDR3 protein. Size tells how often a clone was seen (once, few, many) or the class of an expanded clone, and some rows leave it out.

j_gene: TRBJ2-6
v_gene: TRBV6-5
abundance: many
CDR3aa: CASSLQVSGANVLTF

j_gene: TRBJ1-5
v_gene: TRBV27
abundance: -
CDR3aa: CASSFTTGGNQPQHF

j_gene: TRBJ1-4
v_gene: TRBV27
abundance: -
CDR3aa: CASSGYQGAKEKLFF

j_gene: TRBJ2-1
v_gene: TRBV2
abundance: -
CDR3aa: CASSDRSRYNEQFF

j_gene: TRBJ2-1
v_gene: TRBV29-1
abundance: once
CDR3aa: CSVDEASGMRGEQFF

j_gene: TRBJ2-7
v_gene: TRBV7-2
abundance: -
CDR3aa: CASSLGGGTYEQYF

j_gene: TRBJ2-5
v_gene: TRBV4-3
abundance: -
CDR3aa: CASSQGAGLQETQYF

j_gene: TRBJ2-3
v_gene: TRBV5-1
abundance: -
CDR3aa: CASSLVAGGTDTQYF

j_gene: TRBJ1-1
v_gene: TRBV18
abundance: -
CDR3aa: CASSPGQDTEAFF

j_gene: TRBJ1-1
v_gene: TRBV7-2
abundance: -
CDR3aa: CASSLEVGPMNTEAFF